This TCR beta chain emerged from a study of T cell changes during pregnancy in multiple sclerosis. The germline gives CDR1 MNHEY, CDR2 SMNVEV (reference sequence). With 5 bases clipped from V and 2 bases from J, the junction kept 6 bases outside the gene matches. This CDR3 has 15 amino acids. Sequencing used immunoSEQ multiplex PCR; TCRdb keeps in-frame clones, though not all of them. The sample lists roughly 76,000 clones; 85% to 95% were seen once. The chain joins TRBV27 to TRBJ2-7, with 10 bases fitting TRBD1. The receptor comes from a female donor with multiple sclerosis, enrolled in a pregnancy study. Material: CD4+ T cells from peripheral blood mononuclear cells, obtained in the second trimester of pregnancy. This CDR3 is CASSETGGTTYEQYF. The DNA of the CDR3 is TGTGCCAGCAGTGAGACAGGGGGCACCACCTACGAGCAGTACTTC.